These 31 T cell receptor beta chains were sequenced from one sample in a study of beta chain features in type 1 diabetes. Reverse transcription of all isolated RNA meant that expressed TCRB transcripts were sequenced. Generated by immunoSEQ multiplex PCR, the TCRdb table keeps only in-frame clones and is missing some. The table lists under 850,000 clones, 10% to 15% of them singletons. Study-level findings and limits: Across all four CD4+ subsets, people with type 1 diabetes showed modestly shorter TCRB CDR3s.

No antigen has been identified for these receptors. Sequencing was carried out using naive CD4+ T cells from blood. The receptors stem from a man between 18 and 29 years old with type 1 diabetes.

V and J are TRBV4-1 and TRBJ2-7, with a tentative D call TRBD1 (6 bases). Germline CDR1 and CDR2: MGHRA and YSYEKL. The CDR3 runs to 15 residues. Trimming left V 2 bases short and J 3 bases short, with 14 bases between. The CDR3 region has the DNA TGCGCCAGCAGCCAACCCCAGGCAGGGGTCTACGAGCAGTACTTC. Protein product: CASSQPQAGVYEQYF.

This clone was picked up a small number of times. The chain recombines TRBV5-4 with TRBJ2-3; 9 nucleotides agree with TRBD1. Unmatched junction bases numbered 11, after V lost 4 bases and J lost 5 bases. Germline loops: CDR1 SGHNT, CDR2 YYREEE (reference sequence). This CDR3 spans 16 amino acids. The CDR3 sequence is CASSMGGDRAKDTQYF. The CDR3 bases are TGTGCCAGCAGCATGGGGGGGGACAGGGCAAAAGATACGCAGTATTTT.

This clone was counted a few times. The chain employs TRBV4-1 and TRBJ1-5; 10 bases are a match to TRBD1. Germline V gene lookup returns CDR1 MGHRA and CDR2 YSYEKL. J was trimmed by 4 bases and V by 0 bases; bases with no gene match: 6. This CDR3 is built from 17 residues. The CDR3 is CASSQEGQGIRNQPQHF. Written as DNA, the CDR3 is TGCGCCAGCAGCCAAGAGGGACAGGGGATCAGAAATCAGCCCCAGCATTTT.

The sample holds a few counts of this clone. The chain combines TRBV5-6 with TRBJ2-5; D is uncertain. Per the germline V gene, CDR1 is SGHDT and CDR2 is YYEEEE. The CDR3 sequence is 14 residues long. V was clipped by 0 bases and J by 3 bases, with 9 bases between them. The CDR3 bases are TGTGCCAGCAGCTTGGTGGCGCTAGAAGAGACCCAGTACTTC. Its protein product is CASSLVALEETQYF.

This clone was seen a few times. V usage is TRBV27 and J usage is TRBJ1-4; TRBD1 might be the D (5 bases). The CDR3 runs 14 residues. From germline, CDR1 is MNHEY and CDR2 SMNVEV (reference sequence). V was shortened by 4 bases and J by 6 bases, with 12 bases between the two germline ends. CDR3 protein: CASSYKRGDEKLFF. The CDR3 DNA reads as TGTGCCAGCAGTTATAAGAGGGGCGATGAAAAACTGTTTTTT.

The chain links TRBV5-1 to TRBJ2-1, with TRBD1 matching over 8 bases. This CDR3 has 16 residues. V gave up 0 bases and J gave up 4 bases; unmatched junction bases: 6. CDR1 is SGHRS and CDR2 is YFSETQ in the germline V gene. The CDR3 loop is CASSLAATGEYNEQFF. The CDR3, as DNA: TGCGCCAGCAGCTTGGCGGCGACAGGGGAGTACAATGAGCAGTTCTTC.

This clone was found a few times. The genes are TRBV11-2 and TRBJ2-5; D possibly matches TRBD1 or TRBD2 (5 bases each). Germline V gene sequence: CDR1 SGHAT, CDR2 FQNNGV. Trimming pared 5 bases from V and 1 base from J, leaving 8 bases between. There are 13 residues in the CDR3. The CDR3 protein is CASSQGPQETQYF. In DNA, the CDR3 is TGTGCCAGCAGCCAGGGACCCCAAGAGACCCAGTACTTC.

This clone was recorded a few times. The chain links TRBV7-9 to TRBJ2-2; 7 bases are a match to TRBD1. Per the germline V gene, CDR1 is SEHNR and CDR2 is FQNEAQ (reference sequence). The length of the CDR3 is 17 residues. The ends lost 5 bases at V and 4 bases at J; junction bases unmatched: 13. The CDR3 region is CASSRSYTGQFTGELFF. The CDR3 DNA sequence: TGTGCCAGCAGCCGTAGTTACACGGGACAGTTCACCGGGGAGCTGTTTTTT.

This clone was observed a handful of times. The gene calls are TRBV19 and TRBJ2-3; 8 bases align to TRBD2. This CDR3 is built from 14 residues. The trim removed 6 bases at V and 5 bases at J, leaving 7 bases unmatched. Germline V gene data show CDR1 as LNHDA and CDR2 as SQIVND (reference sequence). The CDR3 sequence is CASRSRGEKDTQYF. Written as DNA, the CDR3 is TGTGCCAGTAGATCGCGGGGGGAAAAAGATACGCAGTATTTT.

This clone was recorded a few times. CDR3 loop: CASSRTDSPTNEKLFF. DNA for the CDR3: TGCGCCAGCAGCCGGACGGACAGCCCAACTAATGAAAAACTGTTTTTT. This chain uses TRBV4-1 with TRBJ1-4; TRBD1 is a possible D gene (6 bases). The length of the CDR3 is 16 residues. With 4 bases removed from V and 0 bases from J, the gap between germline ends came to 12 bases. The germline gives CDR1 MGHRA, CDR2 YSYEKL.

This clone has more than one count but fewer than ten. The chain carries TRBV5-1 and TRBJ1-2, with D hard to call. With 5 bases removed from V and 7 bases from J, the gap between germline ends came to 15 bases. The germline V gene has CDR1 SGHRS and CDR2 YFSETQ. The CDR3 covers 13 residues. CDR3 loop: CASRPEAGSGYTF. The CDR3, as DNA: TGCGCCAGCAGACCGGAGGCGGGGAGTGGCTACACCTTC.

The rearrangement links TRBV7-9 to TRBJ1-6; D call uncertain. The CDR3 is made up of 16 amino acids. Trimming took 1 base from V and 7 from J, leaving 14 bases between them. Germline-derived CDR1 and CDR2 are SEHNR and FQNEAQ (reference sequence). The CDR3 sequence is CASSLDPAGPNSPLHF. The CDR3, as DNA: TGTGCCAGCAGCTTAGACCCTGCAGGTCCAAATTCACCCCTCCACTTT.

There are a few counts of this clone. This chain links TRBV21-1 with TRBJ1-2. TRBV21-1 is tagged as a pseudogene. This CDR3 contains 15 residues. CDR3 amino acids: CASSKARLTLYGYTF. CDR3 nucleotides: TGTGCCAGCAGCAAAGCTAGACTCACCCTCTATGGCTACACCTTC.

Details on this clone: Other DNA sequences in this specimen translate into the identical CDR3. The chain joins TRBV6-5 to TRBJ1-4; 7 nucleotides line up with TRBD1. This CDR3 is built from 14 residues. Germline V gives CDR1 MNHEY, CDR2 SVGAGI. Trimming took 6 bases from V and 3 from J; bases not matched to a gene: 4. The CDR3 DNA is TGTGCCAGCAGCGGGACAGCCTCTAATGAAAAACTGTTTTTT. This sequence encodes CASSGTASNEKLFF.

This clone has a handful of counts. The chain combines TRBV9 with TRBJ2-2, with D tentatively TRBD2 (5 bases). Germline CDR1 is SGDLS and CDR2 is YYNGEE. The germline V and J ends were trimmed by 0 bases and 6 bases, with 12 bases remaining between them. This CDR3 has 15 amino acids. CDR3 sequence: CASSVGLARAGELFF. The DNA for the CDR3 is TGTGCCAGCAGCGTAGGGCTAGCAAGGGCCGGGGAGCTGTTTTTT.

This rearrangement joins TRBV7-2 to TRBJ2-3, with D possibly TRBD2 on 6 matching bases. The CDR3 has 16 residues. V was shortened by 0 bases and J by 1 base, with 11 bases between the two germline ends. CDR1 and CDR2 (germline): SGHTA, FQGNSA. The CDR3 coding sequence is TGTGCCAGCAGCTTAGCGCGGGGACTTCGCACAGATACGCAGTATTTT. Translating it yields CASSLARGLRTDTQYF. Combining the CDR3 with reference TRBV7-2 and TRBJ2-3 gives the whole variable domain GAGVSQSPSNKVTEKGKDVELRCDPISGHTALYWYRQSLGQGLEFLIYFQGNSAPDKSGLPSDRFSAERTGGSVSTLTIQRTQQEDSAVYLCASSLARGLRTDTQYFGPGTRLTVL.

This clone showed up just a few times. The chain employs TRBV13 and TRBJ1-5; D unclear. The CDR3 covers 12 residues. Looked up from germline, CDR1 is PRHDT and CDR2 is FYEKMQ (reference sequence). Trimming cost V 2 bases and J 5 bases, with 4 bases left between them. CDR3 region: CASSLLDQPQHF. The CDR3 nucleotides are TGTGCCAGCAGCTTACTGGATCAGCCCCAGCATTTT. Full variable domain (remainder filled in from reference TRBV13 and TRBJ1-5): AAGVIQSPRHLIKEKRETATLKCYPIPRHDTVYWYQQGPGQDPQFLISFYEKMQSDKGSIPDRFSAQQFSDYHSELNMSSLELGDSALYFCASSLLDQPQHFGDGTRLSIL.

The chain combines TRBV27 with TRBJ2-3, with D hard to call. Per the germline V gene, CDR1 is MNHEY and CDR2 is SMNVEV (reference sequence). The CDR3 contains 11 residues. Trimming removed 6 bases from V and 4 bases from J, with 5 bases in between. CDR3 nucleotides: TGTGCCAGCAGGAGCGCAGATACGCAGTATTTT. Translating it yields CASRSADTQYF.

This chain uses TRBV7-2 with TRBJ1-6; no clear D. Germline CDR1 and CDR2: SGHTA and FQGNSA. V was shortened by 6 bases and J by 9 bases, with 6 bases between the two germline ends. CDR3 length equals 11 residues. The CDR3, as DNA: TGTGCCAGCAGTCCCGGTTCACCCCTCCACTTT. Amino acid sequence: CASSPGSPLHF. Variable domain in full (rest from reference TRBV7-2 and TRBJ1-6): GAGVSQSPSNKVTEKGKDVELRCDPISGHTALYWYRQSLGQGLEFLIYFQGNSAPDKSGLPSDRFSAERTGGSVSTLTIQRTQQEDSAVYLCASSPGSPLHFGNGTRLTVT.

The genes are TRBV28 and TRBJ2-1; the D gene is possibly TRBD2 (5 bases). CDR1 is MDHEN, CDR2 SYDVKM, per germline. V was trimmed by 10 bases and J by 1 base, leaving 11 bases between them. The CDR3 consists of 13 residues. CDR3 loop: CATTSGSYNEQFF. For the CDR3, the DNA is TGTGCCACCACTAGTGGGTCCTACAATGAGCAGTTCTTC.

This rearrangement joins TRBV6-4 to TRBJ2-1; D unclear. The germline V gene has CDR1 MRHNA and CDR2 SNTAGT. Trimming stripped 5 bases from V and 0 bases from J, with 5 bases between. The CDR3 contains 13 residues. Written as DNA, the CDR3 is TGTGCCAGCAGTCTCGACTCCTACAATGAGCAGTTCTTC. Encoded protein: CASSLDSYNEQFF.

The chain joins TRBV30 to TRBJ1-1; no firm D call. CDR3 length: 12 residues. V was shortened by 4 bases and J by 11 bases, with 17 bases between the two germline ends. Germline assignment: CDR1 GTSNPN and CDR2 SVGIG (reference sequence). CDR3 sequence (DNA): TGTGCCTGGATTCAAGACCCGAGGTGGGCTTTCTTT. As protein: CAWIQDPRWAFF. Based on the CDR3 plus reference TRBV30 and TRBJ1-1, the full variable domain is SQTIHQWPATLVQPVGSPLSLECTVEGTSNPNLYWYRQAAGRGLQLLFYSVGIGQISSEVPQNLSASRPQDRQFILSSKKLLLSDSGFYLCAWIQDPRWAFFGQGTRLTVV.

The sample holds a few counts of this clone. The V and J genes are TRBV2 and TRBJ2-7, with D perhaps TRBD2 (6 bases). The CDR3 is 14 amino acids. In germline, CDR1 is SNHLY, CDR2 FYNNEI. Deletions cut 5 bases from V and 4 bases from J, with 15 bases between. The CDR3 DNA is TGTGCCAGCAGTTCCGGGAGCCTTTCGTACGAGCAGTACTTC. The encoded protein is CASSSGSLSYEQYF.

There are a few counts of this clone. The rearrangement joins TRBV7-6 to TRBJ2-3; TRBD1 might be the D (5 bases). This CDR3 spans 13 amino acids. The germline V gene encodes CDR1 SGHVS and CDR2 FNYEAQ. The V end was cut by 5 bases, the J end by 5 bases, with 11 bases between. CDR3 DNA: TGTGCCAGCAGCCTCACCCAGGGAGATACGCAGTATTTT. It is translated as CASSLTQGDTQYF.

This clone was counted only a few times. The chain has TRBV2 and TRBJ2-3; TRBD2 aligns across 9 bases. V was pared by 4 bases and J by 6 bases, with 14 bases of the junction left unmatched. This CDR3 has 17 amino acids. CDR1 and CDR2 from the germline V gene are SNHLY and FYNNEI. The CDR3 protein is CASSARGGETGLDTQYF. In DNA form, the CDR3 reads TGTGCCAGCAGTGCCCGCGGGGGGGAGACTGGTTTGGATACGCAGTATTTT.

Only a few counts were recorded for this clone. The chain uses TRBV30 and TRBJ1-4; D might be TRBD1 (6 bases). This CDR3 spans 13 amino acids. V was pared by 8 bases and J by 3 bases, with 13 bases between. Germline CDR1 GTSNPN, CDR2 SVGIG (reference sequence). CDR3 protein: CATSGGPNEKLFF. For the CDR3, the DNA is TGTGCCACCTCGGGGGGCCCTAATGAAAAACTGTTTTTT.

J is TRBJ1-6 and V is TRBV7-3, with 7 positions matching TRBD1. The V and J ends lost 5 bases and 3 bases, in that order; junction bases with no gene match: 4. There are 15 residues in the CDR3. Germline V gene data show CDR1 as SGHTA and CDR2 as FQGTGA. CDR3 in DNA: TGTGCCAGCAGCGACGGACAGGACTATAATTCACCCCTCCACTTT. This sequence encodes CASSDGQDYNSPLHF.

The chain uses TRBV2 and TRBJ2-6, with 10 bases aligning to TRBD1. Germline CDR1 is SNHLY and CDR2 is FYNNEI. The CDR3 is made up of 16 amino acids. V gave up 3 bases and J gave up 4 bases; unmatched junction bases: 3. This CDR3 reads CASSEDRGLGANVLTF. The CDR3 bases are TGTGCCAGCAGTGAGGACAGGGGGTTAGGGGCCAACGTCCTGACTTTC.

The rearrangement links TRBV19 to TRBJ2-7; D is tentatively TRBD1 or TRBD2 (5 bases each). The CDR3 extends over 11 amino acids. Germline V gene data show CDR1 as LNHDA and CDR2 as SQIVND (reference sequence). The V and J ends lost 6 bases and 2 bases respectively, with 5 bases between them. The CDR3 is CASRGAYEQYF. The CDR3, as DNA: TGTGCCAGTAGGGGGGCCTACGAGCAGTACTTC.

This CDR3 is CASSPMSGNYGYTF. CDR3 nucleotide sequence: TGCGCCAGCAGCCCAATGTCCGGAAACTATGGCTACACCTTC. The rearrangement joins TRBV4-1 to TRBJ1-2; D unclear. Germline V gives CDR1 MGHRA, CDR2 YSYEKL. V shed 4 bases and J shed 2 bases, with 11 bases lying between them. The CDR3 totals 14 residues.

The CDR3 DNA sequence: TGTGCCAGCAGCCAGGGCACAGGGAGGGCCACTGGCGAGCAGTACTTC. Its protein product is CASSQGTGRATGEQYF. The rearrangement uses TRBV5-4 and TRBJ2-7; TRBD2 is a possible D gene (7 bases). The V gene lost 4 bases and the J gene lost 6 bases, with 23 bases spanning the gap. Germline CDR1 and CDR2: SGHNT and YYREEE (reference sequence). The CDR3 is 16 residues long.